This T cell receptor beta chain derives from a study of blood T cell repertoires in COVID-19. Study-wide background: The United States, Italy and Spain provided the acute and convalescent COVID-19 samples. T cells, B-cell-depleted T cells, or PBMCs supplied cDNA or gDNA.

After removal of 1 base from V and 6 bases from J, the junction contained 5 bases not matched to a gene. Germline V gene data show CDR1 as SEHNR and CDR2 as FQNEAQ (reference sequence). The CDR3 loop spans 14 amino acids. In the authors' workflow: Reference gene primer amplification gave estimated nucleated cell counts. Assay used: immunoSEQ multiplex PCR; TCRdb lists only in-frame clones, some missing. V and J calls and clone size follow that table, whereas D and trimming were derived from the DNA. Among some 150,000 clones listed, approximately 80% were seen once. The clonotype comes from a human donor in a cohort sampled during active COVID-19. The sequenced sample consisted of peripheral blood. The V call is TRBV7-9, the J call TRBJ1-2; 7 positions match TRBD1. The CDR3 is CASSLGLGQHGYTF. DNA of the CDR3: TGTGCCAGCAGCTTAGGGTTGGGACAGCATGGCTACACCTTC.